These T cell receptor beta chains were read from a single sample in a study of early T cells in non-severe SARS-CoV-2 infection. MiXCR, applied by TCRdb to the 5' RACE reads, yields one record per CDR3 protein. The table lists fewer than 85,000 distinct CDR3 sequences, roughly 13% of them singletons, with about 1.5% in the top ten. The material sequenced was whole blood. Every receptor here comes from an adult who was a healthcare worker with PCR-confirmed SARS-CoV-2 infection or an uninfected control (not recorded which). Each CDR3 is given with its conserved first and last residue. Each record gives: clone size, V gene, J gene, D gene, CDR3 DNA, CDR3 protein. The D gene is left open where the match is weak. Some rows mark clone size as missing; the rest say once, few, many or name a class of expanded clone.

size: few; V: TRBV6-2/TRBV6-3; J: TRBJ1-2; D: NA; DNA: TGTGCCAGCAGTTACGGTAGCTTCTATGGCTACACCTTC; CDR3: CASSYGSFYGYTF
size: many; V: TRBV28; J: TRBJ2-2; D: NA; DNA: TGTGCCAGCAGTATGATCCGGGCGGCCGGGGAGCTGTTTTTT; CDR3: CASSMIRAAGELFF
size: NA; V: TRBV10-3; J: TRBJ1-1; D: NA; DNA: TGTGCCATCAGCTCGGACAGCACTGAAGCTTTCTTT; CDR3: CAISSDSTEAFF
size: few; V: TRBV7-9; J: TRBJ1-2; D: NA; DNA: TGTGCCAGCAGCTTCCAGGCCTCTTCCCACACCTTC; CDR3: CASSFQASSHTF
size: NA; V: TRBV28; J: TRBJ2-7; D: NA; DNA: TGTGCCAGCAGCACCCGTGGCGAGCAGTACTTC; CDR3: CASSTRGEQYF
size: NA; V: TRBV12-3/TRBV12-4; J: TRBJ2-7; D: NA; DNA: TGTGCCAGCAGGGGGGGAGGCGAGCAGTACTTC; CDR3: CASRGGGEQYF
size: few; V: TRBV7-6; J: TRBJ2-2; D: TRBD1; DNA: TGTGCCAGCAGCTTAACCACGGTTTGGGACAGAGTCACCGGGGAGCTGTTTTTT; CDR3: CASSLTTVWDRVTGELFF
size: NA; V: TRBV15; J: TRBJ2-3; D: NA; DNA: TGTGCCACCAGAGGACTGACTTTAGATACGCAGTATTTT; CDR3: CATRGLTLDTQYF
size: NA; V: TRBV20-1; J: TRBJ2-5; D: NA; DNA: TGCAGTGCCCAAGACAGGCAAGAGACCCAGTACTTC; CDR3: CSAQDRQETQYF
size: many; V: TRBV7-9; J: TRBJ2-1; D: NA; DNA: TGTGCCAGCAGCTTAGTCCCTGAGCAGTTCTTC; CDR3: CASSLVPEQFF
size: NA; V: TRBV2; J: TRBJ1-2; D: NA; DNA: TGTGCCAGCTTATTGGACGCCGACTATGGCTACACCTTC; CDR3: CASLLDADYGYTF
size: many; V: TRBV27; J: TRBJ2-1; D: NA; DNA: TGTGCCAGCAGCGTATACCCAGGACCCGACAATGAGCAGTTCTTC; CDR3: CASSVYPGPDNEQFF
size: NA; V: TRBV30; J: TRBJ2-3; D: NA; DNA: TGTGCCTGGACATCGGGCACTAACACAGATACGCAGTATTTT; CDR3: CAWTSGTNTDTQYF
size: many; V: TRBV3-1; J: TRBJ1-2; D: NA; DNA: TGTGCCAGCAGCTCCCGACAGCTTAATGGCTACACCTTC; CDR3: CASSSRQLNGYTF
size: few; V: TRBV20-1; J: TRBJ2-5; D: TRBD2; DNA: TGCAGTGCTAGTGCTCTAGCGGGGGGGCAAGAGACCCAGTACTTC; CDR3: CSASALAGGQETQYF
size: many; V: TRBV25-1; J: TRBJ1-3; D: NA; DNA: TGTGCCAGCACCGGCTACTCTGGAAACACCATATATTTT; CDR3: CASTGYSGNTIYF
size: once; V: TRBV6-2/TRBV6-3; J: TRBJ1-1; D: TRBD1; DNA: TGTGCCACTGACAGGGGGGAGGCCGGTGAAGCTTTCTTT; CDR3: CATDRGEAGEAFF
size: many; V: TRBV12-3/TRBV12-4; J: TRBJ1-1; D: NA; DNA: TGTGCCAGCAGTTTCCAGGCCGCCAACACTGAAGCTTTCTTT; CDR3: CASSFQAANTEAFF
size: many; V: TRBV28; J: TRBJ1-2; D: NA; DNA: TGTGCCAGCAGTTGGGGCAGGAGTGGCTACACCTTC; CDR3: CASSWGRSGYTF
size: many; V: TRBV5-1; J: TRBJ2-3; D: NA; DNA: TGCGCCAGCAGCTTGAGCACAGATACGCAGTATTTT; CDR3: CASSLSTDTQYF